In its sample, the clone carrying this T cell receptor beta chain was seen many times. Its antigen remains unidentified. The sample's time point: newly diagnosed GD, antithyroid drugs for less than 3 months. There was RNA extracted from PBMCs, and the TCR library was made from it. This record comes from a study of regulatory T cells in long-lasting Graves disease. Study observations and caveats: TRBV28, TRBJ1-2 and TRBJ2-5 emerged as the favored segments in persistent disease. Persistent patients had a count of shared public clonotypes (approximately 3,000) that exceeded that of new patients (about 970).

Arm-PCR of CDR3 regions and iRepertoire HTBI primers were the basis on which TCR beta libraries were built. MiXCR, applied by TCRdb to the multiplex PCR reads, yields one record per CDR3 protein. The sample lists hundreds of thousands of distinct CDR3 sequences, around 16% seen once, with about 8.2% in the top ten. Trimming removed 3 bases from V and 5 bases from J; junction bases left unmatched: 6. The CDR3 loop spans 15 amino acids. The data also belong to a second study, concerning T cells in Graves' hyperthyroidism and ophthalmopathy. That source reports: Thyroid ultrasound and orbital computed tomography, with clinical symptoms and serum thyroxine and TRAb, informed diagnoses. When the TCR CDR3 underwent first-round RT-PCR, the HTBI primer set was used.

The chain carries TRBV12-3 or TRBV12-4 and TRBJ1-1, with TRBD1 matching 10 bases. The sequence was collected from a woman in her 40s with Graves disease. The sequences come from peripheral blood mononuclear cells (PBMCs), collected at new diagnosis, from a patient treated with antithyroid drugs. The CDR3 DNA is TGTGCCAGCAGTTTTGGGGACAGGGGATGGACTGAAGCTTTCTTT. Translating gives CASSFGDRGWTEAFF.